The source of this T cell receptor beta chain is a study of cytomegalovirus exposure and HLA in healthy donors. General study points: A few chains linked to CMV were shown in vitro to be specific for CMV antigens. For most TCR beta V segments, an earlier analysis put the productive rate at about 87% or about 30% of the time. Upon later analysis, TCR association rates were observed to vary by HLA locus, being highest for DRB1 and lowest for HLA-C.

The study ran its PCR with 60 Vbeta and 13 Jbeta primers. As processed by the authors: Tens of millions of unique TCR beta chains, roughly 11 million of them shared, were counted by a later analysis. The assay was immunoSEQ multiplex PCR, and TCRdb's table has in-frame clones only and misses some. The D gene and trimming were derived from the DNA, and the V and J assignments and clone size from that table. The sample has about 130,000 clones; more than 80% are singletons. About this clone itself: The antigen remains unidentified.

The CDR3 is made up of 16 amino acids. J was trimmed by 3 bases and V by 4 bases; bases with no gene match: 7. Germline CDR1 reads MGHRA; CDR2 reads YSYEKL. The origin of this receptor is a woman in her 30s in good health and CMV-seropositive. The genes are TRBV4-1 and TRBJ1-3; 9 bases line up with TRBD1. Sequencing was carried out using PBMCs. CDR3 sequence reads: CASSLTQGADGNTIYF. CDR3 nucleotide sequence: TGCGCCAGCAGCCTAACACAGGGGGCGGATGGAAACACCATATATTTT.